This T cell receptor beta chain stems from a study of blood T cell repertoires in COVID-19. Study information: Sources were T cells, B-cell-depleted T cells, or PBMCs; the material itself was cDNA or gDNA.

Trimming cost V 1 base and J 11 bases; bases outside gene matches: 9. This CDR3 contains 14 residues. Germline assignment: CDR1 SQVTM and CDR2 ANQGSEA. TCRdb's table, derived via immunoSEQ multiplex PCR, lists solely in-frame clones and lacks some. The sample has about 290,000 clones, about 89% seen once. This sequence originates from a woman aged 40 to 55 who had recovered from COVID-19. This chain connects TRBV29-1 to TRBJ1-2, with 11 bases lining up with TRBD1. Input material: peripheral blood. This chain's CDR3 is CSVEVGPDRGQYTF. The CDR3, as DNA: TGCAGCGTTGAAGTCGGTCCGGACAGGGGGCAGTACACCTTC.